These T cell receptor beta chains were read from a single sample in a study of T cell clones after liver transplantation. Generated by immunoSEQ multiplex PCR, the TCRdb table keeps only in-frame clones and is missing some. Among around 100,000 clones listed, 75% to 85% were seen once. The starting material was CD4+ T cells from blood, obtained before liver transplant. The receptors originated from a human donor who received a liver transplant. The CDR3 runs from the conserved cysteine through the conserved F or W. Fields, in order: D gene, J gene, V gene, clone size, CDR3 protein, CDR3 DNA. D genes are given only for firm matches. Only some rows state a clone size, as once, few, many or a class for expanded clones.

.	TRBJ2-1	TRBV5-6	.	CASSLIGGGFNEQFF	TGTGCCAGCAGCTTGATCGGGGGTGGGTTCAATGAGCAGTTCTTC
TRBD2	TRBJ2-3	TRBV7-2	once	CASSPNRGGNTQYF	TGTGCCAGCAGCCCCAATCGGGGGGGAAATACGCAGTATTTT
.	TRBJ1-1	TRBV19	once	CASSSYRRNTEAFF	TGTGCCAGTAGTAGCTACAGGAGAAACACTGAAGCTTTCTTT
TRBD1	TRBJ1-4	TRBV11-2	.	CASSGGTGGFSGEKLFF	TGTGCCAGCAGCGGGGGGACAGGGGGTTTCTCTGGTGAAAAACTGTTTTTT
.	TRBJ1-5	TRBV5-6	.	CASSLGSQLLNQPQHF	TGTGCCAGCAGCTTGGGCAGTCAGCTACTCAATCAGCCCCAGCATTTT
.	TRBJ2-3	TRBV7-9	.	CASSPGVLTDTQYF	TGTGCCAGCAGCCCGGGGGTCCTCACAGATACGCAGTATTTT
TRBD1	TRBJ1-6	TRBV6-1	.	CASQLTGGTIAPLHF	TGTGCCAGCCAACTTACAGGGGGAACAATCGCACCCCTCCACTTT
TRBD2	TRBJ2-7	TRBV6-6	.	CASSSPGLAVYEQYF	TGTGCCAGCAGCTCTCCGGGACTAGCAGTATACGAGCAGTACTTC
.	TRBJ1-1	TRBV2	.	CASSAGELNTEAFF	TGTGCCAGCAGTGCGGGGGAACTGAACACTGAAGCTTTCTTT
.	TRBJ1-1	TRBV27	.	CASRRRGGTEAFF	TGTGCCAGCAGGAGGAGGGGCGGGACTGAAGCTTTCTTT
TRBD2	TRBJ2-1	TRBV5-1	.	CASSLAGGGNEQFF	TGCGCCAGCAGCTTGGCTGGGGGAGGGAATGAGCAGTTCTTC
TRBD1	TRBJ2-2	TRBV19	.	CASSTGTGSGASTGELFF	TGTGCCAGTAGTACAGGGACAGGGTCGGGAGCGAGCACCGGGGAGCTGTTTTTT
.	TRBJ2-1	TRBV4-1	few	CASSQELWGKSGNEQFF	TGCGCCAGCAGCCAAGAGCTATGGGGCAAATCCGGCAATGAGCAGTTCTTC
.	TRBJ2-7	TRBV6-5	few	CASSSRDNTRRQYF	TGTGCCAGCAGTTCTCGGGACAATACCAGGAGGCAGTACTTC
.	TRBJ1-5	TRBV6-1	.	CASSDPRRSNQPQHF	TGTGCCAGCAGTGACCCTCGGCGGAGCAATCAGCCCCAGCATTTT
TRBD1	TRBJ2-5	TRBV7-9	many	CASSAAERQGETQYF	TGTGCCAGCAGCGCTGCCGAACGACAGGGAGAGACCCAGTACTTC
.	TRBJ2-2	TRBV28	.	CASSIGLPNTGELFF	TGTGCCAGCAGTATCGGACTCCCTAACACCGGGGAGCTGTTTTTT
.	TRBJ2-2	TRBV19	.	CASRLGGTAGELFF	TGTGCCAGTAGATTAGGAGGGACAGCCGGGGAGCTGTTTTTT
TRBD2	TRBJ2-3	TRBV7-8	.	CASSLVGTSGRTDTQYF	TGTGCCAGCAGCTTAGTGGGGACTAGCGGGCGCACAGATACGCAGTATTTT
TRBD2	TRBJ2-1	TRBV7-3	.	CASSLFGEGQNNEQFF	TGTGCCAGCAGCTTATTTGGGGAGGGCCAAAACAATGAGCAGTTCTTC
TRBD1	TRBJ1-2	TRBV7-2	.	CASSPDRDYGYTF	TGTGCCAGCAGCCCCGACAGGGACTATGGCTACACCTTC
.	TRBJ2-1	TRBV6-5	.	CASSYEGRSKNEQFF	TGTGCCAGCAGTTACGAGGGACGGAGTAAAAATGAGCAGTTCTTC